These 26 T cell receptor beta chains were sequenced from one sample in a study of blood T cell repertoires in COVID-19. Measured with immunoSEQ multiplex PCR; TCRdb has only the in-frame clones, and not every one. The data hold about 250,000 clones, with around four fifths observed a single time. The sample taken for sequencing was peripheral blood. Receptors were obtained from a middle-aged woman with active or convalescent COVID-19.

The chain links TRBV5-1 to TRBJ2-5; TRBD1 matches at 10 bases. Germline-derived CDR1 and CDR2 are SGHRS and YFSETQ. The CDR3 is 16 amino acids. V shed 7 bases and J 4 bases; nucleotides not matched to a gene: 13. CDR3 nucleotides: TGCGCCAGCGAATTTTCCGGGACAGGGGATCGAGAGACCCAGTACTTC. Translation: CASEFSGTGDRETQYF.

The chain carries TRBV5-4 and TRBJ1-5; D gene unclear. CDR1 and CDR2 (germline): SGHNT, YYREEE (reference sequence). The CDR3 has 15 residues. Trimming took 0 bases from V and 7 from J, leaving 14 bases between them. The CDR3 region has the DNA TGTGCCAGCAGCTTGGATCCGGGGAAAGAACAGCCCCAGCATTTT. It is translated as CASSLDPGKEQPQHF.

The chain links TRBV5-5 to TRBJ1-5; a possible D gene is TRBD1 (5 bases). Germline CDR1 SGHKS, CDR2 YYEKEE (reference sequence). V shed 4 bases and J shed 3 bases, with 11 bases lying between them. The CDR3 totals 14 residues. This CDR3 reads CASSPDMNNQPQHF. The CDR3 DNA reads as TGTGCCAGCAGCCCGGACATGAACAATCAGCCCCAGCATTTT. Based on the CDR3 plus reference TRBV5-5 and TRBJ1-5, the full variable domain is DAGVTQSPTHLIKTRGQQVTLRCSPISGHKSVSWYQQVLGQGPQFIFQYYEKEERGRGNFPDRFSARQFPNYSSELNVNALLLGDSALYLCASSPDMNNQPQHFGDGTRLSIL.

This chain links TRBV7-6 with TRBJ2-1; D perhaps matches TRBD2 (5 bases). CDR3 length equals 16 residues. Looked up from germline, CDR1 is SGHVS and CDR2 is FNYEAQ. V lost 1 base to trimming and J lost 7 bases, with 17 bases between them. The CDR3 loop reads CASSLGHDLAANEQFF. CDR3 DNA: TGTGCCAGCAGCTTAGGTCACGATCTAGCAGCAAATGAGCAGTTCTTC.

CDR3 sequence: CASSLGGGTVDEQFF. The DNA of the CDR3 is TGCGCCAGCAGCCTCGGAGGTGGGACAGTGGATGAGCAGTTCTTC. This chain uses TRBV5-1 with TRBJ2-1, with 7 bases matching TRBD1. Germline CDR1 reads SGHRS; CDR2 reads YFSETQ. The CDR3 extends over 15 amino acids. J gave up 8 bases and V 4 bases, and 12 bases lay outside the gene matches. The variable domain in full, completed from reference TRBV5-1 and TRBJ2-1, reads KAGVTQTPRYLIKTRGQQVTLSCSPISGHRSVSWYQQTPGQGLQFLFEYFSETQRNKGNFPGRFSGRQFSNSRSEMNVSTLELGDSALYLCASSLGGGTVDEQFFGPGTRLTVL.

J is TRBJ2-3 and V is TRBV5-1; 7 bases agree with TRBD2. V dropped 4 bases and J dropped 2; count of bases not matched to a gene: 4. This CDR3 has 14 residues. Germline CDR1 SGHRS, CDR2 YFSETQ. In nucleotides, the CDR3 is TGCGCCAGCAGCCTGACTAGCCCCACAGATACGCAGTATTTT. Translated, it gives CASSLTSPTDTQYF.

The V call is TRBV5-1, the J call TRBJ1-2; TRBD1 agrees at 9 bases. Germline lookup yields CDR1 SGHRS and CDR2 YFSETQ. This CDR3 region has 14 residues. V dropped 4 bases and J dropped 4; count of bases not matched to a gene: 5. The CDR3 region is CASSGGQGVYGYTF. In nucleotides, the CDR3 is TGCGCCAGCAGCGGGGGACAGGGCGTCTATGGCTACACCTTC.

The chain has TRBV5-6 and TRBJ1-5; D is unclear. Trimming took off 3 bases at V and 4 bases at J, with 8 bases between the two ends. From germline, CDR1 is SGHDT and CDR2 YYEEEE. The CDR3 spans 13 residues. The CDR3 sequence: CASSSGWNQPQHF. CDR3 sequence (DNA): TGTGCCAGCAGCTCGGGGTGGAATCAGCCCCAGCATTTT.

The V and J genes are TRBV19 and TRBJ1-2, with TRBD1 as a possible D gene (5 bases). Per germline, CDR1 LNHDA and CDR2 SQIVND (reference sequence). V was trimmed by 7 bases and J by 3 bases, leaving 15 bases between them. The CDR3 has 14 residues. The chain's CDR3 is CASTPPGKDYGYTF. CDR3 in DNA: TGTGCCAGTACCCCCCCAGGGAAAGACTATGGCTACACCTTC.

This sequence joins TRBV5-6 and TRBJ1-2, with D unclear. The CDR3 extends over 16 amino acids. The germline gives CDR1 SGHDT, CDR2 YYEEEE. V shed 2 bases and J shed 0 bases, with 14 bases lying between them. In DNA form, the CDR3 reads TGTGCCAGCAGCTTTGGTAGGAGATCAGCTAACTATGGCTACACCTTC. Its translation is CASSFGRRSANYGYTF. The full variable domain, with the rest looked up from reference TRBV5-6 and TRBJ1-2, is DAGVTQSPTHLIKTRGQQVTLRCSPKSGHDTVSWYQQALGQGPQFIFQYYEEEERQRGNFPDRFSGHQFPNYSSELNVNALLLGDSALYLCASSFGRRSANYGYTFGSGTRLTVV.

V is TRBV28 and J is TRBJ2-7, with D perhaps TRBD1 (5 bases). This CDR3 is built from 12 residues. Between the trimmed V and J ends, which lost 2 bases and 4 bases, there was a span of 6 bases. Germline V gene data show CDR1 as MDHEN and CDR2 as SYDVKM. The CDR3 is CASSLQGYEQYV. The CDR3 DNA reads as TGTGCCAGCAGTTTACAGGGTTACGAGCAGTACGTC.

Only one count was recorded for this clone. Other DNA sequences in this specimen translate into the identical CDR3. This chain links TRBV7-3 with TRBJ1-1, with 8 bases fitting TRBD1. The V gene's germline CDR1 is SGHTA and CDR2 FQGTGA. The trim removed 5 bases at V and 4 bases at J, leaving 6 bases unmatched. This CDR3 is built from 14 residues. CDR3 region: CASSPQGAGTEAFF. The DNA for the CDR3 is TGTGCCAGCAGCCCCCAGGGGGCGGGCACTGAAGCTTTCTTT.

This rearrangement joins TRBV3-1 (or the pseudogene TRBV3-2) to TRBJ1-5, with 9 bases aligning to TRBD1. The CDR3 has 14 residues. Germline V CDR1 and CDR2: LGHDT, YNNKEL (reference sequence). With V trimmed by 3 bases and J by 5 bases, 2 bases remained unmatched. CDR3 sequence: CASSHGTGYQPQHF. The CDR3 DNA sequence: TGTGCCAGCAGCCACGGGACAGGGTATCAGCCCCAGCATTTT.

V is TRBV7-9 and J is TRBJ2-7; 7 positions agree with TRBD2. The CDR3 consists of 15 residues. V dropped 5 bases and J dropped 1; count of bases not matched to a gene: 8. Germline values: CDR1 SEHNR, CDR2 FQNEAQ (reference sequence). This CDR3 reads CASSPSRRGSYEQYF. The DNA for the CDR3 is TGTGCCAGCAGCCCCTCTAGGCGGGGGTCCTACGAGCAGTACTTC.

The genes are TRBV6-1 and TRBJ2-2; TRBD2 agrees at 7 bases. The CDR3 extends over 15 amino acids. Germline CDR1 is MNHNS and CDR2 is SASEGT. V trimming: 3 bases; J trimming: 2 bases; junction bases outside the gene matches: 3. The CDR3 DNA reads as TGTGCCAGCAGTGAGAGCGGGGTAAACACCGGGGAGCTGTTTTTT. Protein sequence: CASSESGVNTGELFF.

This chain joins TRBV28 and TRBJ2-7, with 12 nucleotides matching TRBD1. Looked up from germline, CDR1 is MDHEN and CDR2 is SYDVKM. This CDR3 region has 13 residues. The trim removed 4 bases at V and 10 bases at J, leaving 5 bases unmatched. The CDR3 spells CASSWGTGGRQYF. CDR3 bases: TGTGCCAGCAGTTGGGGGACAGGGGGCCGTCAGTACTTC.

The CDR3 nucleotides are TGTGCCACCAGCTACAGGGGGGGAACTGAAGCTTTCTTT. Amino acid sequence: CATSYRGGTEAFF. This chain connects TRBV15 to TRBJ1-1; TRBD1 matches 8 bases. In germline, CDR1 is LNHNV, CDR2 YYDKDF (reference sequence). The CDR3 sequence is 13 residues long. V shed 5 bases, J shed 5 bases, and the junction held 4 bases outside the gene matches.

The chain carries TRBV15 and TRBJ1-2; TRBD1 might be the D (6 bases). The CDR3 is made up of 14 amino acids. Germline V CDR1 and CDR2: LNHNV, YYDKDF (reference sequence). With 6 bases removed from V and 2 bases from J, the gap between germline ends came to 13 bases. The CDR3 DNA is TGTGCCACCAGGCGGTCAGGGGAAAACTATGGCTACACCTTC. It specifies CATRRSGENYGYTF. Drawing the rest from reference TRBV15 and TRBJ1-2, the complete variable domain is DAMVIQNPRYQVTQFGKPVTLSCSQTLNHNVMYWYQQKSSQAPKLLFHYYDKDFNNEADTPDNFQSRRPNTSFCFLDIRSPGLGDTAMYLCATRRSGENYGYTFGSGTRLTVV.

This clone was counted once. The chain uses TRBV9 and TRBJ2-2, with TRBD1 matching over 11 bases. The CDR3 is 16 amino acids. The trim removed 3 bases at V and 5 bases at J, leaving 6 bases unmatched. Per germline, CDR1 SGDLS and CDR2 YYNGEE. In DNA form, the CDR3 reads TGTGCCAGCAGCGCAAGGACAGGGGGCTATACCGGGGAGCTGTTTTTT. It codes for CASSARTGGYTGELFF.

CDR3 region: CASSLYSGVYSNQPQHF. CDR3 DNA: TGTGCCAGTAGTTTGTACTCCGGGGTTTATAGCAATCAGCCCCAGCATTTT. This chain connects TRBV19 to TRBJ1-5; D gene unclear. The CDR3 runs 17 residues. V shed 5 bases and J shed 0 bases, with 17 bases lying between them. Germline assignment: CDR1 LNHDA and CDR2 SQIVND (reference sequence). Filled out from reference TRBV19 and TRBJ1-5, the complete variable domain reads DGGITQSPKYLFRKEGQNVTLSCEQNLNHDAMYWYRQDPGQGLRLIYYSQIVNDFQKGDIAEGYSVSREKKESFPLTVTSAQKNPTAFYLCASSLYSGVYSNQPQHFGDGTRLSIL.

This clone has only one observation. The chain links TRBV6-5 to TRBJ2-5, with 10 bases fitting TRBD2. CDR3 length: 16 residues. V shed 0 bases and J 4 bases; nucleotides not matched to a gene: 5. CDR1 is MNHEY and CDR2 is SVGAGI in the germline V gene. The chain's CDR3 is CASSYSMSGGGETQYF. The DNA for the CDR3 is TGTGCCAGCAGTTACTCGATGAGCGGGGGGGGAGAGACCCAGTACTTC.

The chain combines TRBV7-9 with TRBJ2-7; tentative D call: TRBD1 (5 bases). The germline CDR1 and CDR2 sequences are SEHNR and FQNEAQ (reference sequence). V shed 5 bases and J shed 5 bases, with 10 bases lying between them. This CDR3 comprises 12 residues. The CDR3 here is CASSRQGNEQYV. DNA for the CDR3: TGTGCCAGCAGCCGCCAGGGAAACGAGCAGTACGTC.

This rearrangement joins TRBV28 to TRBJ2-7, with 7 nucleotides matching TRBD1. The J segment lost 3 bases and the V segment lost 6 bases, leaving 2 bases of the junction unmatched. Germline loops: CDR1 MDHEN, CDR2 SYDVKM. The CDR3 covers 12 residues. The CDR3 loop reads CASSWDSYEQYF. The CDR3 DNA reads TGTGCCAGCAGCTGGGACAGCTACGAGCAGTACTTC.

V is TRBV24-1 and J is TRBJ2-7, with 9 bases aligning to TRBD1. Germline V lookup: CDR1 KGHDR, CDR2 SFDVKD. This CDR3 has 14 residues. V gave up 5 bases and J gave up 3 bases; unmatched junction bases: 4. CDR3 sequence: CATSGQTGGYEQYF. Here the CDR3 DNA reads TGTGCCACCAGTGGACAGACAGGGGGCTACGAGCAGTACTTC.

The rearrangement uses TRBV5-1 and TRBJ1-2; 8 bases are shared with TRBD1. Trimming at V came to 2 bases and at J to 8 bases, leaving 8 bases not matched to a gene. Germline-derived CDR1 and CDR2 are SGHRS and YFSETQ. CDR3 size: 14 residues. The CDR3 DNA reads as TGCGCCAGCAGCTTTTCCCAGGGGGCGGTAGGCTACACCTTC. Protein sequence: CASSFSQGAVGYTF.

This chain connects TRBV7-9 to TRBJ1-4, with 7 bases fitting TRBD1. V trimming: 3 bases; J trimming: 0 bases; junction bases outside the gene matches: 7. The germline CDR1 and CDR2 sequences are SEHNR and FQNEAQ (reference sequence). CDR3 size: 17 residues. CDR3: CASSLTGYRATNEKLFF. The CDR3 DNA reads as TGTGCCAGCAGCTTGACAGGGTATCGGGCAACTAATGAAAAACTGTTTTTT.